A single sample gave rise to the 22 T cell receptor beta chains below, sequenced in a study of tumor-infiltrating lymphocytes in primary liver carcinoma. A primer matching the constant region was used to make TCR beta cDNA from 500 to 650 ng of total RNA. ARM-PCR, slightly modified, supplied the TCR beta libraries through three nested multiplex PCR rounds. Researchers ran the first two PCR rounds for roughly 10 cycles each with TRBV1-TRBV30 forward primers and a C-beta reverse primer. MiXCR was run by TCRdb on the multiplex PCR reads, yielding one entry per CDR3 protein. The sample has some 95,000 distinct CDR3 sequences; 68% are singletons. Between roughly 20 and 31 mg of unsorted bulk tissue served as the source from which RNA and DNA were co-extracted. Sample: tumor-adjacent normal liver tissue. Every receptor here comes from a man aged 35-49 years with primary liver carcinoma and hepatitis B virus infection.

V usage is TRBV5-1 and J usage is TRBJ2-7; possible D gene TRBD1, 5 bases. Germline loops: CDR1 SGHRS, CDR2 YFSETQ. V lost 4 bases and J 6 bases, leaving 23 bases between the germline ends. The CDR3 has 16 residues. In DNA form, the CDR3 reads TGCGCCAGCAGCGAAAGCCTCCCAGGGTCAGGCTGCGAGCAGTACTTC. Protein sequence: CASSESLPGSGCEQYF.

Note on this clonotype: Mismatch with germline at one junction end may stem from a read error. V usage is TRBV25-1 and J usage is TRBJ2-7; D gene ambiguous. The length of the CDR3 is 15 residues. Germline assignment: CDR1 MGHDK and CDR2 SYGVNS. The CDR3 bases are TGTGCTAGCAGTCCCTATGACGAGAGCTCCTACGAGCAGTACTTC. This encodes CASSPYDESSYEQYF.

In the case of this clonotype: Compared with germline, one end of the junction differs, possibly owing to a read error. The genes are TRBV12-3 or TRBV12-4 and TRBJ2-7, with 8 bases fitting TRBD2. The CDR3 sequence is 13 residues long. CDR3: CAGSLREAYKQYF. CDR3 nucleotide sequence: TGTGCCGGCAGCTTGCGGGAGGCCTACAAGCAGTACTTC.

Notes on this clonotype: One junction end does not reproduce the germline sequence, and a read error may be involved. The chain links TRBV4-1 to TRBJ1-6; D is undetermined. The CDR3 contains 15 residues. Germline V gene lookup returns CDR1 MGHRA and CDR2 YSYEKL. The chain's CDR3 is CASSPVIPYNSPLHF. The DNA of the CDR3 is TGCGCCAGTAGCCCGGTTATCCCCTATAATTCACCCCTCCACTTT.

Here the CDR3 DNA reads TGTATCAGCAGCTTAACCTACGGAGTCTGCGAGCAGTACTTC. Its protein is CISSLTYGVCEQYF. This sequence joins TRBV11-2 and TRBJ2-7; D gene unclear. CDR1 SGHAT and CDR2 FQNNGV come from the germline V gene. The CDR3 contains 14 residues.

V is TRBV12-3 or TRBV12-4 and J is TRBJ2-7; D remains ambiguous. Trimming stripped 2 bases from V and 4 bases from J, with 15 bases between. The CDR3 extends over 15 amino acids. CDR3 region: CASSLSISRMYEQYF. DNA for the CDR3: TGTGCCAGCAGTTTATCGATTAGCAGGATGTACGAGCAGTACTTC.

The sample holds a few counts of this clonotype. J is TRBJ2-1 and V is TRBV5-1, with TRBD2 matching over 8 bases. Germline loops: CDR1 SGHRS, CDR2 YFSETQ. After removal of 1 base from V and 5 bases from J, the junction contained 8 bases not matched to a gene. The CDR3 totals 16 residues. CDR3 sequence reads: CASSLTGGTVNNEQFF. CDR3 bases: TGCGCCAGCAGCTTGACGGGAGGGACTGTAAACAATGAGCAGTTCTTC.

On this clonotype itself: Germline and junction disagree at one end, which may indicate a read error. The chain uses TRBV7-9 and TRBJ2-5, with no clear D. The CDR3 covers 14 residues. Per the germline V gene, CDR1 is SEHNR and CDR2 is FQNEAQ (reference sequence). The CDR3: CASSLLSPHDTQYF. The CDR3 DNA sequence: TGTGCCAGCAGCTTACTGTCCCCGCACGATACCCAATACTTC. Together with reference TRBV7-9 and TRBJ2-5, the CDR3 gives the full variable domain: DTGVSQNPRHKITKRGQNVTFRCDPISEHNRLYWYRQTLGQGPEFLTYFQNEAQLEKSRLLSDRFSAERPKGSFSTLEIQRTEQGDSAMYLCASSLLSPHDTQYFGPGTRLLVL.

A remark on this clonotype: A much larger clonotype is one base distant, so this may be a read error. The conserved closing phenylalanine or tryptophan is absent in this CDR3, likely reflecting a read error. The J gene is TRBJ2-3, the V gene TRBV28; D not certain. Looked up from germline, CDR1 is MDHEN and CDR2 is SYDVKM. V was pared by 7 bases and J by 2 bases, with 13 bases between. This CDR3 has 14 amino acids. Here the CDR3 DNA reads TGTGCCAGCAAGGCGGCGGCTTTCACAGATACGCAGTATTAT. Protein product: CASKAAAFTDTQYY.

This clonotype has only a few counts. The genes are TRBV7-9 and TRBJ1-2; 8 nucleotides match TRBD1. The CDR3 contains 13 residues. V lost 5 bases and J lost 6; bases outside the gene matches: 5. Looked up from germline, CDR1 is SEHNR and CDR2 is FQNEAQ (reference sequence). CDR3 bases: TGTGCCAGCAGCGACGGACAGGGAAATGGCTACACCTTC. Its protein is CASSDGQGNGYTF.

This sequence joins TRBV19 and TRBJ2-6; D remains ambiguous. V lost 3 bases to trimming and J lost 0 bases, with 12 bases between them. The CDR3 is 17 residues long. Per the germline V gene, CDR1 is LNHDA and CDR2 is SQIVND (reference sequence). CDR3 coding DNA: TGTGCCAGTAGTATCGGCAGGACGGACTCTGGGGCCAACGTCCTGACTTTC. This translates into CASSIGRTDSGANVLTF.

As concerns this clonotype: Germline is not matched at one junction end, which may reflect a read error. The CDR3 DNA reads TGCGCCAGCAACCAAGATCCCCCAGGCCTCTACGCCAAACACATTCAGTACTTC. This encodes CASNQDPPGLYAKHIQYF. The chain employs TRBV4-1 and TRBJ2-4; D unresolved. Germline CDR1 is MGHRA and CDR2 is YSYEKL. CDR3 size: 18 residues.

Comment on this clonotype: Lacking the conserved final phenylalanine or tryptophan, this CDR3 likely reflects a read error. The rearrangement links TRBV7-9 to TRBJ1-6; D is uncertain. CDR3 size: 14 residues. The germline CDR1 and CDR2 sequences are SEHNR and FQNEAQ (reference sequence). The CDR3 is CASGQEGPNSPLHL. The CDR3 nucleotides are TGTGCCAGCGGCCAAGAAGGGCCTAATTCGCCCCTCCACCTT.

A few counts support this clonotype. This may be a read error, as it is one base from a much larger clone. The chain recombines TRBV10-3 with TRBJ2-7, with D possibly matching TRBD2 (5 bases). Germline CDR1 reads ENHRY; CDR2 reads SYGVKD. Trimming stripped 9 bases from V and 0 bases from J, with 12 bases between. This CDR3 contains 13 residues. The CDR3 region has the DNA TGTGCCATAGGGATTAGCGACTCCTACGAGCAGTACTTC. Translating it yields CAIGISDSYEQYF.

This chain joins TRBV29-1 and TRBJ2-3, with a tentative D call TRBD2 (6 bases). The germline V gene encodes CDR1 SQVTM and CDR2 ANQGSEA. V lost 6 bases, J lost 2 bases, and 15 bases lay in between. The CDR3 totals 14 residues. DNA of the CDR3: TGCAGCGTGACGGAGGAGGGAGACACAGATACGCAGTATTTT. It codes for CSVTEEGDTDTQYF.

As to this clonotype: The junction departs from the called germline gene at one end, perhaps through a read error. The chain recombines TRBV11-2 with TRBJ2-6; tentatively, D is TRBD1 or TRBD2 (6 bases each). The CDR3 spans 15 residues. Germline-derived CDR1 and CDR2 are SGHAT and FQNNGV. The CDR3 loop is CASNLERPGGDVLTF. CDR3 bases: TGTGCCAGCAACTTAGAACGACCCGGGGGCGACGTCCTGACTTTC.

There are many counts of this clonotype. The chain links TRBV29-1 to TRBJ1-1; TRBD1 might be the D (5 bases). The CDR3 is made up of 11 amino acids. V shed 7 bases and J shed 4 bases, with 10 bases lying between them. CDR1 and CDR2 from the germline V gene are SQVTM and ANQGSEA. The CDR3 DNA follows: TGCAGCGGGGGGATTGGCACTGAAGCTTTCTTT. The encoded protein is CSGGIGTEAFF.

As concerns this clonotype: It is likely a read error, because the conserved phenylalanine at the end of the CDR3 is missing. The V and J genes are TRBV11-2 and TRBJ2-5; weak D call: TRBD2 (6 bases). Per germline, CDR1 SGHAT and CDR2 FQNNGV. The CDR3 loop spans 16 amino acids. CDR3 bases: TGTGCCAGCAGCTCCCGGGACTCGGCCCACCAAGATACCCAGTACATA. It is translated as CASSSRDSAHQDTQYI.

This clonotype was seen a few times. This chain links TRBV7-2 with TRBJ2-1; 9 nucleotides agree with TRBD2. The CDR3 sequence is 14 residues long. The V and J ends lost 1 base and 5 bases, in that order; junction bases with no gene match: 0. Germline V gene data show CDR1 as SGHTA and CDR2 as FQGNSA. The CDR3 nucleotides are TGTGCCAGCAGCTTAGGACTAGCGGACAATGAGCAGTTCTTC. Translated: CASSLGLADNEQFF.

For this clonotype: A read error may produce the germline difference seen at one junction end. The chain combines TRBV6-6 with TRBJ2-7; a weak D match, TRBD2 (7 bases). CDR3 length equals 17 residues. Germline CDR1 and CDR2: MNHNY and SVGAGI (reference sequence). CDR3 nucleotide sequence: TGTGCCTGCAGTAACTCCCTAAGGGGGAGGGCCACCTACGAGCAGTACTTC. Protein product: CACSNSLRGRATYEQYF.

Comment on this clonotype: The junction shows a germline mismatch at one end, possibly a read error. The chain links TRBV11-2 to TRBJ2-5; TRBD1 might be the D (6 bases). Per the germline V gene, CDR1 is SGHAT and CDR2 is FQNNGV. This CDR3 region has 11 residues. CDR3 DNA: TGTACCAGAGGGGGACAAGAGACCCAGCACTTC. It is translated as CTRGGQETQHF.

This clonotype is a singleton in its sample. One end of the junction is discordant with germline, which a read error may explain. The gene calls are TRBV11-2 and TRBJ2-7; no clear D. Germline CDR1 SGHAT, CDR2 FQNNGV. This CDR3 has 15 amino acids. DNA of the CDR3: TGTGCCGGCAGCTTAAGTACTCCTGGCTCCTACGAGCAATACTTC. Protein: CAGSLSTPGSYEQYF.